The next 20 T cell receptor beta chains were all read from a single sample in a study of Graves' ophthalmopathy and Graves' hyperthyroidism. RNA served as the template for amplifying TCR beta CDR3 regions. Investigators did first-round RT-PCR with HTBI primers, then second-round multiplex PCR. MiXCR, run by TCRdb on the multiplex PCR reads, gives a single entry per CDR3 protein. In the table there are 230,000 or so distinct CDR3 sequences, 45% of which are singletons. The specimen was peripheral blood. The receptors come from an adult man with Graves' ophthalmopathy.

The chain is built from TRBV7-9 and TRBJ2-7, with 8 bases fitting TRBD1. With V trimmed by 1 base and J by 2 bases, 7 bases remained unmatched. The CDR3 totals 16 residues. Germline V gene data show CDR1 as SEHNR and CDR2 as FQNEAQ (reference sequence). CDR3 sequence: CASSLVPGQGAYEQYF. The CDR3 bases are TGTGCCAGCAGCTTAGTCCCCGGACAGGGCGCCTACGAGCAGTACTTC.

This clonotype came up a few times. The chain has TRBV7-8 and TRBJ2-7, with TRBD1 matching over 9 bases. Germline V lookup: CDR1 SGHVS, CDR2 FQNEAQ. This CDR3 spans 14 amino acids. V shed 3 bases and J 5 bases; nucleotides not matched to a gene: 5. The CDR3 loop reads CASSFYRGLDEQYF. As DNA, the CDR3 is TGTGCCAGCAGCTTTTACAGGGGGCTCGACGAGCAGTACTTC.

This clonotype was detected a few times. The chain combines TRBV11-2 with TRBJ2-2; D possibly corresponds to TRBD2 (6 bases). The germline V and J ends were trimmed by 5 bases and 7 bases, with 11 bases remaining between them. The germline V gene encodes CDR1 SGHAT and CDR2 FQNNGV. The CDR3 covers 13 residues. The DNA for the CDR3 is TGTGCCAGCAGCCTCGCGGGGTTCGGGGAGCTGTTTTTT. It codes for CASSLAGFGELFF.

The chain has TRBV2 and TRBJ2-2; TRBD2 matches at 11 bases. This CDR3 is built from 16 residues. Germline CDR1 and CDR2: SNHLY and FYNNEI. The V segment lost 5 bases and the J segment 5 bases; nucleotides outside the gene matches: 7. CDR3 sequence: CASSYTTSGSTGELFF. DNA of the CDR3: TGTGCCAGCAGTTACACCACTAGCGGGAGTACCGGGGAGCTGTTTTTT.

This clonotype was found a few times. The V call is TRBV14, the J call TRBJ1-2, with 9 nucleotides matching TRBD1. The CDR3 runs to 14 residues. Trimming removed 4 bases from V and 2 bases from J; junction bases left unmatched: 2. Germline-derived CDR1 and CDR2 are SGHDN and FVKESK. This CDR3 reads CASSRDRANYGYTF. The CDR3, as DNA: TGTGCCAGCAGCCGGGACAGGGCCAACTATGGCTACACCTTC.

This clonotype appeared many times. The genes are TRBV28 and TRBJ2-5; D might be TRBD2 (6 bases). The CDR3 is made up of 13 amino acids. The germline CDR1 and CDR2 sequences are MDHEN and SYDVKM. The ends were cut back, 1 base at V and 4 bases at J, with 7 bases in the middle. The CDR3 nucleotides are TGTGCCAGCAGTTTATCCGGGGGAGAGACCCAGTACTTC. Its translation: CASSLSGGETQYF.

The V gene is TRBV7-2, the J gene TRBJ2-7, with 10 bases that match TRBD2. V lost 8 bases and J lost 5; bases outside the gene matches: 9. The CDR3 is made up of 14 amino acids. Looked up from germline, CDR1 is SGHTA and CDR2 is FQGNSA. CDR3 DNA: TGTGCCAGCGGGGGAGCGGGAGGGGGGGACGAGCAGTACTTC. It codes for CASGGAGGGDEQYF. Full variable domain (outside the CDR3, taken from reference TRBV7-2 and TRBJ2-7): GAGVSQSPSNKVTEKGKDVELRCDPISGHTALYWYRQSLGQGLEFLIYFQGNSAPDKSGLPSDRFSAERTGGSVSTLTIQRTQQEDSAVYLCASGGAGGGDEQYFGPGTRLTVT.

This clonotype showed up many times. The rearrangement uses TRBV13 and TRBJ2-7, with D possibly being TRBD1 (5 bases). The CDR3 extends over 13 amino acids. Trimming left V 5 bases short and J 3 bases short, with 11 bases between. The germline V gene has CDR1 PRHDT and CDR2 FYEKMQ (reference sequence). The CDR3 nucleotides are TGTGCCAGCAGCCTCGCACAGGACTACGAGCAGTACTTC. Protein sequence: CASSLAQDYEQYF.

This clonotype occurred many times. V gene TRBV10-2 combines with J gene TRBJ2-5; D is unclear. V shed 3 bases and J shed 5 bases, with 7 bases lying between them. Germline V gives CDR1 WSHSY, CDR2 SAAADI. CDR3 length: 12 residues. The CDR3 sequence: CASSDRWETQYF. CDR3 coding DNA: TGCGCCAGCAGTGATAGGTGGGAGACCCAGTACTTC.

The CDR3 spells CASSFLGSGNYEQYF. The DNA for the CDR3 is TGTGCCAGCAGTTTCCTAGGTAGCGGGAACTACGAGCAGTACTTC. This rearrangement joins TRBV6-5 to TRBJ2-7; 8 bases line up with TRBD2. The CDR3 runs 15 residues. Trimming at V came to 4 bases and at J to 3 bases, leaving 8 bases not matched to a gene. In germline, CDR1 is MNHEY, CDR2 SVGAGI.

On this clonotype itself: This may be a read error: a much more frequent sequence differs by one nucleotide. CDR3 protein: CATSDTGTDTYGYTF. The CDR3 nucleotides read TGTGCCACCAGTGACACCGGGACGGATACCTATGGCTACACCTTC. This sequence joins TRBV24-1 and TRBJ1-2; D might be TRBD1 (5 bases). CDR1 KGHDR and CDR2 SFDVKD come from the germline V gene. The length of the CDR3 is 15 residues. V was cut by 4 bases and J by 4 bases, with 15 bases left in between.

This chain uses TRBV20-1 with TRBJ1-1; no clear D. The CDR3 spans 10 residues. The ends were cut back, 1 base at V and 7 bases at J, with 4 bases in the middle. From germline, CDR1 is DFQATT and CDR2 SNEGSKA (reference sequence). The CDR3 DNA reads TGCAGTGCTAGAGGCGGTGAAGCTTTCTTT. The encoded protein is CSARGGEAFF.

This clonotype has only a few counts. The chain couples TRBV6-1 to TRBJ1-5; D possibly corresponds to TRBD1 (5 bases). Deletions cut 0 bases from V and 7 bases from J, with 7 bases between. The CDR3 is 13 residues long. Germline CDR1 MNHNS, CDR2 SASEGT. CDR3 protein: CASSEADNQPQHF. DNA of the CDR3: TGTGCCAGCAGTGAAGCGGACAACCAGCCCCAGCATTTT.

The table lists this clonotype with many counts. One junction end disagrees with the germline gene, perhaps due to a read error. The J gene is TRBJ2-7, the V gene TRBV5-1; perhaps TRBD1 as D (5 bases). The CDR3 has 12 residues. Looked up from germline, CDR1 is SGHRS and CDR2 is YFSETQ. The CDR3 protein is CASSLGDYEQYF. Here the CDR3 DNA reads TGTGCCAGCAGCTTAGGGGACTACGAGCAGTACTTC.

V usage is TRBV2 and J usage is TRBJ1-4; TRBD1 matches 10 bases. The trim removed 11 bases at V and 0 bases at J, leaving 9 bases unmatched. Germline loops: CDR1 SNHLY, CDR2 FYNNEI. The CDR3 totals 16 residues. In DNA, the CDR3 is TGTGCCCAACCTACCGGACAGGGGGCAACTAATGAAAAACTGTTTTTT. Amino acid sequence: CAQPTGQGATNEKLFF. Based on the CDR3 plus reference TRBV2 and TRBJ1-4, the full variable domain is EPEVTQTPSHQVTQMGQEVILRCVPISNHLYFYWYRQILGQKVEFLVSFYNNEISEKSEIFDDQFSVERPDGSNFTLKIRSTKLEDSAMYFCAQPTGQGATNEKLFFGSGTQLSVL.

This clonotype showed up just a few times. CDR3 DNA: TGTGCCAGCAGTTCCAGGGACAACTACGAGCAGTACTTC. This sequence encodes CASSSRDNYEQYF. This chain connects TRBV6-6 to TRBJ2-7; TRBD1 might be the D (6 bases). Germline-derived CDR1 and CDR2 are MNHNY and SVGAGI (reference sequence). Trimming shortened V by 4 bases and J by 3 bases, and 10 bases separated the two germline ends. The CDR3 has 13 residues.

This chain uses TRBV19 with TRBJ1-5; D may be TRBD1 (6 bases). V was clipped by 7 bases and J by 1 base, with 14 bases between them. This CDR3 contains 15 residues. Germline CDR1 and CDR2: LNHDA and SQIVND (reference sequence). The CDR3 DNA follows: TGTGCCAGTAAGGCGCAGGGGACAAGCAATCAGCCCCAGCATTTT. Its translation: CASKAQGTSNQPQHF.

In DNA, the CDR3 is TGTGCCAGCAGTGAAAGCGGGATCCAGGATGAGCAGTTCTTC. Protein sequence: CASSESGIQDEQFF. The chain has TRBV2 and TRBJ2-1, with 7 bases that match TRBD2. Germline lookup yields CDR1 SNHLY and CDR2 FYNNEI. V dropped 2 bases and J dropped 8; count of bases not matched to a gene: 6. This CDR3 has 14 amino acids.

The chain uses TRBV7-6 and TRBJ2-2, with 7 bases matching TRBD1. The CDR3 spans 15 residues. Germline CDR1 is SGHVS and CDR2 is FNYEAQ. J lost 5 bases, V lost 5 bases, and 8 bases had no gene match. The CDR3 is CASSTETGKTGELFF. CDR3 coding DNA: TGTGCCAGCAGCACCGAGACAGGGAAAACCGGGGAGCTGTTTTTT.

This clonotype appeared once. The V gene is TRBV6-4, the J gene TRBJ2-7, with no clear D. Germline V gene lookup returns CDR1 MRHNA and CDR2 SNTAGT. V shed 6 bases and J shed 8 bases, with 8 bases lying between them. The length of the CDR3 is 10 residues. This CDR3 is CASRFMKQYF. The CDR3 DNA follows: TGTGCCAGCAGGTTTATGAAGCAGTACTTC.